These 15 T cell receptor beta chains were all obtained from the same sample, sequenced in a study of regulatory T cells in long-lasting Graves disease. Time point of the sample: newly diagnosed GD, antithyroid drugs for less than 3 months. RNA from PBMCs was the source of the TCR library. HTBI primers from iRepertoire and Arm-PCR of CDR3 regions yielded the TCR beta libraries. Via MiXCR, TCRdb re-called the multiplex PCR reads, giving one row per CDR3 protein. This sample has 350,000 to 500,000 distinct CDR3 sequences; about a sixth occur once, and the top ten carry approximately 12%. The sample was also reused in another study, on T cells in Graves' hyperthyroidism and ophthalmopathy.

Sequenced material: peripheral blood mononuclear cells (PBMCs), taken at new diagnosis, from a patient treated with antithyroid drugs. These receptors came from a woman aged 30 to 39 with Graves disease.

This clonotype occurred many times. V usage is TRBV6-1 and J usage is TRBJ1-5, with a weak D call TRBD1 (6 bases). The V end was cut by 7 bases, the J end by 0 bases, with 13 bases between. This CDR3 is built from 15 residues. Germline V lookup: CDR1 MNHNS, CDR2 SASEGT. CDR3 in amino acids: CASNRDTYSNQPQHF. CDR3 DNA: TGTGCCAGCAACCGGGACACTTATAGCAATCAGCCCCAGCATTTT.

This clonotype was seen at least ten times. The chain joins TRBV28 to TRBJ2-7; TRBD2 agrees at 12 bases. The CDR3 is 20 amino acids. In germline, CDR1 is MDHEN, CDR2 SYDVKM. With 8 bases clipped from V and 2 bases from J, the junction kept 22 bases outside the gene matches. In DNA, the CDR3 is TGTGCCAGCTCCCGCGAGGGGCTGAATTTGGGACTAGCGGGCCCCTACGAGCAGTACTTC. It specifies CASSREGLNLGLAGPYEQYF. Together with reference TRBV28 and TRBJ2-7, the CDR3 gives the full variable domain: DVKVTQSSRYLVKRTGEKVFLECVQDMDHENMFWYRQDPGLGLRLIYFSYDVKMKEKGDIPEGYSVSREKKERFSLILESASTNQTSMYLCASSREGLNLGLAGPYEQYFGPGTRLTVT.

This clonotype was seen repeatedly, ten times or more. The rearrangement links TRBV2 to TRBJ1-5; D gene unclear. This CDR3 has 14 residues. Germline CDR1 SNHLY, CDR2 FYNNEI. The germline V and J ends were trimmed by 3 bases and 5 bases, with 11 bases remaining between them. This CDR3 is CASSDWSRDQPQHF. The CDR3 coding sequence is TGTGCCAGCAGTGACTGGTCGCGGGATCAGCCCCAGCATTTT.

This clonotype was detected ten times or more. V usage is TRBV2 and J usage is TRBJ1-5, with TRBD1 identical over 7 bases. Trimming cost V 4 bases and J 6 bases; bases outside gene matches: 6. From germline, CDR1 is SNHLY and CDR2 FYNNEI. The CDR3 contains 14 residues. CDR3 nucleotides: TGTGCCAGCAGTGGGGGAAACAGGGGTCAGCCCCAGCATTTT. It codes for CASSGGNRGQPQHF.

This clonotype was counted many times. The V and J genes are TRBV30 and TRBJ2-1; TRBD2 matches at 13 bases. From germline, CDR1 is GTSNPN and CDR2 SVGIG (reference sequence). The CDR3 has 13 residues. V gave up 0 bases and J gave up 15 bases; unmatched junction bases: 5. The CDR3 DNA follows: TGTGCCTGGAGTGTGAGGACTAGCGGGGGCCCGTTCTTC. It translates to CAWSVRTSGGPFF.

This clonotype has more than one count but fewer than ten. The chain carries TRBV7-3 and TRBJ2-3; 9 bases fit TRBD1. This CDR3 comprises 14 residues. The trim removed 1 base at V and 6 bases at J, leaving 2 bases unmatched. The germline V gene has CDR1 SGHTA and CDR2 FQGTGA. The CDR3 DNA sequence: TGTGCCAGCAGCTTAAACAGGGGGCGGGATACGCAGTATTTT. Residues: CASSLNRGRDTQYF.

This clonotype was seen a few times. The J gene is TRBJ2-3, the V gene TRBV5-1; TRBD2 might be the D (5 bases). The CDR3 is 14 residues long. Looked up from germline, CDR1 is SGHRS and CDR2 is YFSETQ. Trimming took off 3 bases at V and 1 base at J, with 9 bases between the two ends. CDR3 coding DNA: TGCGCCAGCAGCTCTAGCCCTCGCACAGATACGCAGTATTTT. It translates to CASSSSPRTDTQYF.

This clonotype has ten or more counts. J is TRBJ1-4 and V is TRBV14; D possibly corresponds to TRBD1 (5 bases). Trimming shortened V by 0 bases and J by 5 bases, and 13 bases separated the two germline ends. Germline CDR1 and CDR2: SGHDN and FVKESK. CDR3 size: 16 residues. The CDR3 DNA reads TGTGCCAGCAGCCAAGATTCTCGCTGGGACAATGAAAAACTGTTTTTT. Translation: CASSQDSRWDNEKLFF.

As concerns this clonotype: A much larger clonotype is one base distant, so this may be a read error. This chain connects TRBV3-1 to TRBJ2-3; 7 nucleotides align to TRBD2. Germline CDR1 is LGHDT and CDR2 is YNNKEL (reference sequence). The CDR3 covers 15 residues. CDR3 coding DNA: TGTACCAGCAGCTTAGTGGGAGGGCCCACAGATACGCAGTATTTT. This codes for CTSSLVGGPTDTQYF.

This clonotype occurred many times. The chain has TRBV28 and TRBJ1-1, with TRBD1 identical over 7 bases. V shed 6 bases and J 5 bases; nucleotides not matched to a gene: 9. The CDR3 consists of 14 residues. Germline CDR1 is MDHEN and CDR2 is SYDVKM. The CDR3 DNA reads as TGTGCCAGCAGCCGCTACAGGGGTTGGACTGAAGCTTTCTTT. It yields the protein CASSRYRGWTEAFF.

This sequence joins TRBV20-1 and TRBJ2-5, with TRBD2 matching 7 bases. The CDR3 is 14 residues long. Germline assignment: CDR1 DFQATT and CDR2 SNEGSKA (reference sequence). V was pared by 1 base and J by 3 bases, with 5 bases of the junction left unmatched. CDR3: CSARAPSGKETQYF. The CDR3 nucleotides read TGCAGTGCTAGAGCTCCAAGCGGGAAAGAGACCCAGTACTTC.

This clonotype was recorded at least ten times. The V and J genes are TRBV3-1 and TRBJ2-7; D may correspond to TRBD1 or TRBD2 (5 bases each). The CDR3 has 15 amino acids. The V end was cut by 2 bases, the J end by 7 bases, with 18 bases between. Germline assignment: CDR1 LGHDT and CDR2 YNNKEL (reference sequence). In DNA, the CDR3 is TGTGCCAGCAGCCAACTCGGGGCAGGGTCGCAAGAGCAGTACTTC. Translating it yields CASSQLGAGSQEQYF.

This chain links TRBV20-1 with TRBJ2-4; tentatively, D is TRBD1 (5 bases). Trimming took off 2 bases at V and 12 bases at J, with 14 bases between the two ends. Germline V lookup: CDR1 DFQATT, CDR2 SNEGSKA (reference sequence). This CDR3 is 12 amino acids long. In DNA, the CDR3 is TGCAGTGCTAGATCTTACAGGTGGTATCAGTACTTC. This translates into CSARSYRWYQYF.

The rearrangement links TRBV12-3 or TRBV12-4 to TRBJ2-1; 13 bases align to TRBD2. CDR3 length: 18 residues. V lost 4 bases and J lost 1; bases outside the gene matches: 7. CDR3: CASSSIGLAGESYNEQFF. The CDR3 DNA follows: TGTGCCAGCAGTTCGATCGGACTAGCGGGAGAGTCCTACAATGAGCAGTTCTTC.

This clonotype appeared many times. This chain links TRBV30 with TRBJ1-1; D is unclear. CDR3 length equals 12 residues. Germline assignment: CDR1 GTSNPN and CDR2 SVGIG (reference sequence). Trimming took off 3 bases at V and 0 bases at J, with 5 bases between the two ends. The CDR3 loop is CAWRHLNTEAFF. In DNA form, the CDR3 reads TGTGCCTGGAGACATTTGAACACTGAAGCTTTCTTT.